This is a list of T cell receptor beta chains from one sample in a study of cytomegalovirus exposure and HLA in healthy donors. Clones were sequenced by immunoSEQ multiplex PCR, and TCRdb holds only the in-frame ones, with some missing. The sample has about 190,000 clones; around 83% are singletons. Sequenced: PBMCs. These receptors originate from a man aged 35 to 55 in good health and CMV-seropositive. Each CDR3 is given with its conserved first and last residue. D genes are given only for firm matches. The size field is filled for only some rows; it gives once, few, many or a size class.

j_call	clone_size	d_call	v_call	cdr3_aa	cdr3_nt
TRBJ1-2	-	TRBD1	TRBV19	CASSMRGTGGLFGYTF	TGTGCCAGTAGTATGAGGGGGACAGGGGGCCTTTTTGGCTACACCTTC
TRBJ1-2	-	-	TRBV23-1	CASSQSRGNYGYTF	TGCGCCAGCAGTCAATCGAGAGGGAACTATGGCTACACCTTC
TRBJ2-1	-	-	TRBV13	CASSLTGVYNEQFF	TGTGCCAGCAGCTTAACGGGGGTCTACAATGAGCAGTTCTTC
TRBJ2-1	-	TRBD2	TRBV27	CASSSASGNHNEQFF	TGTGCCAGCAGTTCAGCTAGCGGGAACCACAATGAGCAGTTCTTC
TRBJ2-3	-	TRBD2	TRBV13	CASSPPASGRDTQYF	TGTGCCAGCAGCCCCCCGGCTAGCGGGAGGGATACGCAGTATTTT
TRBJ2-1	-	-	TRBV7-2	CASSVASGGTYNEQFF	TGTGCCAGCAGCGTGGCGTCAGGGGGGACCTACAATGAGCAGTTCTTC
TRBJ2-1	-	TRBD1	TRBV4-3	CASSQVDRDGNEQFF	TGCGCCAGCAGCCAAGTGGACAGGGATGGGAATGAGCAGTTCTTC
TRBJ1-1	-	-	TRBV2	CASSESGENTEAFF	TGTGCCAGCAGTGAATCCGGGGAGAACACTGAAGCTTTCTTT
TRBJ1-1	-	-	TRBV11-3	CASSSRVYTEAFF	TGTGCCAGCAGCTCGAGAGTCTACACTGAAGCTTTCTTT
TRBJ2-7	-	TRBD1	TRBV2	CASLGTGYEQYF	TGTGCCAGCCTAGGGACAGGCTACGAGCAGTACTTC
TRBJ2-1	-	-	TRBV20-1	CSARHMNEQFF	TGCAGTGCTAGACACATGAATGAGCAGTTCTTC
TRBJ1-5	-	-	TRBV7-6	CASSPLNQPQHF	TGTGCCAGCAGCCCCCTCAATCAGCCCCAGCATTTT
TRBJ1-2	-	-	TRBV6-5	CASSSGLSTGYTF	TGTGCCAGCAGTTCGGGACTGTCGACTGGCTACACCTTC
TRBJ2-7	-	TRBD2	TRBV7-9	CASIEAGGGHEQYF	TGTGCCAGCATCGAAGCGGGAGGGGGCCACGAGCAGTACTTC
TRBJ2-5	-	TRBD2	TRBV12-5	CASGLGLAASETQYF	TGTGCTAGTGGCCTTGGACTAGCGGCCTCTGAGACCCAGTACTTC
TRBJ2-7	once	-	TRBV19	CASSGGGFYEQYF	TGTGCCAGTAGTGGGGGGGGCTTCTACGAGCAGTACTTC
TRBJ1-2	few	-	TRBV28	CASFGGGWRYGYTF	TGTGCCAGCTTTGGAGGAGGGTGGAGGTATGGCTACACCTTC
TRBJ1-1	-	-	TRBV6-1	CASRGVFAEAFF	TGTGCCAGCAGAGGAGTTTTTGCTGAAGCTTTCTTT
TRBJ1-2	-	TRBD1	TRBV6-5	CASSSTGVGGYTF	TGTGCCAGCAGCTCGACAGGGGTGGGTGGCTACACCTTC
TRBJ1-5	-	TRBD1	TRBV27	CASSPDRVQPQHF	TGTGCCAGCAGTCCAGACAGGGTTCAGCCCCAGCATTTT
TRBJ2-2	-	-	TRBV7-6	CASSQQAAGELFF	TGTGCCAGCAGCCAACAGGCGGCCGGGGAGCTGTTTTTT
TRBJ1-2	-	TRBD1	TRBV30	CACPQRQGGIGYTF	TGTGCCTGCCCTCAAAGACAGGGAGGAATTGGCTACACCTTC
TRBJ2-2	-	TRBD1	TRBV7-8	CASSVRDRSTGELFF	TGTGCCAGCAGCGTAAGGGACAGGAGCACCGGGGAGCTGTTTTTT
TRBJ1-3	-	-	TRBV6-5	CASRAPGNTIYF	TGTGCCAGCAGGGCACCTGGAAACACCATATATTTT
TRBJ2-7	-	-	TRBV28	CASSPLKGSVYEQYF	TGTGCCAGCAGCCCATTGAAGGGGTCGGTCTACGAGCAGTACTTC
TRBJ1-1	-	-	TRBV19	CASARRNTEAFF	TGTGCCAGCGCTAGAAGGAACACTGAAGCTTTCTTT
TRBJ1-6	-	TRBD1	TRBV5-6	CASSLGDRGSPLHF	TGTGCCAGCAGCTTGGGGGACAGGGGCTCACCCCTCCACTTT
TRBJ2-7	-	TRBD1	TRBV10-2	CASWSGGSYEQYF	TGCGCCAGCTGGTCAGGGGGTTCGTACGAGCAGTACTTC
TRBJ1-1	-	-	TRBV10-3	CAISAGGEAFF	TGTGCCATCAGTGCGGGGGGGGAAGCTTTCTTT
TRBJ1-2	once	-	TRBV9	CASSGRNYGYTF	TGTGCCAGCTCCGGGAGGAACTATGGCTACACCTTC
TRBJ2-1	once	-	TRBV12-2	CASRCPSSGEQFF	TGTGCAAGTCGCTGTCCCTCGTCGGGGGAGCAGTTCTTC
TRBJ2-7	-	TRBD1	TRBV28	CASSRDRDHSNYEQYF	TGTGCCAGCAGCCGGGACAGGGATCACAGTAACTACGAGCAGTACTTC